This T cell receptor (beta chain) comes out of a study of cytomegalovirus exposure and HLA in healthy donors. PCR used 60 Vbeta primers and 13 Jbeta primers. Authors' analysis steps: Approximately 12 million of some 80 million unique TCR beta chains were shared, per a later count. The assay was immunoSEQ multiplex PCR, and TCRdb's table has in-frame clones only and misses some. V and J calls and clone size follow that table, whereas D and trimming were derived from the DNA. Altogether 140,000 to 150,000 clones are present, 60% to 85% being singletons, with the ten largest covering 10% to 15%. CDR1 SGHVS and CDR2 FQNEAQ come from the germline V gene. J was trimmed by 11 bases and V by 5 bases; bases with no gene match: 8. This CDR3 region has 13 residues. These donors, healthy bone marrow donors, were studied. This clone was recorded a few times.

The chain recombines TRBV7-8 with TRBJ2-5; the match to TRBD2 covers 10 bases. The origin of this receptor is a middle-aged man in good health and CMV-seropositive. Input material: PBMCs. The CDR3 DNA sequence: TGTGCCAGCAGCACCCTAGCGGGAGTTGAGCAGTACTTC. This gives the protein CASSTLAGVEQYF.